Listed below are T cell receptor beta chains from one sample, sequenced in a study of cytomegalovirus exposure and HLA in healthy donors. The assay was immunoSEQ multiplex PCR, and TCRdb's table has in-frame clones only and misses some. The table includes some 120,000 clones, approximately 80% detected once. Sample: PBMCs. Every receptor here comes from a male donor in good health and CMV-seropositive. The CDR3 runs from the conserved cysteine through the conserved F or W. D genes are given only for firm matches. Clone size is stated in some rows and not others, as once, few, many or a class when expanded.

j_call v_call d_call clone_size cdr3_nt cdr3_aa
TRBJ2-5 TRBV7-9 - once TGTGCCAGCAGCCAGGCGGCGGGTCGCCAAGAGACCCAGTACTTC CASSQAAGRQETQYF
TRBJ1-2 TRBV6-1 TRBD1 - TGTGCCCCTTCCCCTTCGGGGACAGGGTATGGCTACACCTTC CAPSPSGTGYGYTF
TRBJ2-7 TRBV28 - few TGTGCCAGCAGTTTAATCGGAGGGGGAGGGCTCTACGAGCAGTACTTC CASSLIGGGGLYEQYF
TRBJ1-1 TRBV29-1 TRBD1 few TGCAGCGTTTCAAAAGAGGGGGCCCGGACTGAAGCTTTCTTT CSVSKEGARTEAFF
TRBJ2-1 TRBV9 TRBD2 - TGTGCCAGCAGCCTAGCGGGAAACAATGAGCAGTTCTTC CASSLAGNNEQFF
TRBJ1-1 TRBV4-3 - - TGCGCCAGCAGCCAAGACGCCTTTGGGGGGACTGAAGCTTTCTTT CASSQDAFGGTEAFF
TRBJ2-7 TRBV7-9 - - TGTGCCAGCAGCGGAGGGAGATGGGAGCAGTACTTC CASSGGRWEQYF
TRBJ2-1 TRBV28 - - TGTGCCAGCAGTCCCCCAGCGGGTATAGGGTACAATGAGCAGTTCTTC CASSPPAGIGYNEQFF
TRBJ2-7 TRBV27 - - TGTGCCAGCAGTTTCGGCAGGGGAGATTACGAGCAGTACTTC CASSFGRGDYEQYF
TRBJ1-1 TRBV20-1 - - TGCAGTGTAAGGGGGGGTGAAGCTTTCTTT CSVRGGEAFF
TRBJ2-7 TRBV7-2 - few TGTGCCAGCAGCTTAGTATCTAATACCTACGAGCAGTACTTC CASSLVSNTYEQYF
TRBJ2-6 TRBV27 TRBD2 - TGTGCCAGCAGTTTAACCGCGCGGACTAGCGGCTCTGGGGCCAACGTCCTGACTTTC CASSLTARTSGSGANVLTF